This T cell receptor (beta chain) was retrieved from a study of T cell responses to AZD1222 COVID-19 vaccine (dated by TCRdb to the early 2020s). In the study overall: TCR sequencing was performed for roughly 240 trial participants, of whom about 200 were given two doses of AZD1222 and some 25 were given two doses of MenACWY control vaccine. Trial participants were enrolled into age subgroups of 18-55, 56-69 and 70-plus years, which contained about 150, 27 and 61 TCR-sequenced participants, respectively. The research as a whole found: Nearly half of unique spike-specific TCRs reportedly recognized epitopes outside regions mutated in the B.1.351 and B.1.1.7 variants. Spike-specific TCR breadth and depth rose significantly after two AZD1222 doses compared with day 0 and with MenACWY recipients. The whole spike protein was spanned by vaccine-associated CD4 TCRs, and dominant responses were seen in regions 160-218 and 743-854. Conclusions about previously exposed vaccinees were limited because only six AZD1222 recipients were SARS-CoV-2 seropositive at baseline. The 56-69-year group was small, and its depth increase did not reach significance, likely because of low power. Because no day 14 peak-response samples were available, repertoires were characterized only after the peak T cell response. Most participants were white British and females outnumbered males, and the authors suggested that clonal diversity may have been underestimated.

This clone is a singleton in its sample. The clone's antigen remains unknown. It has no much larger one-base neighbor in the sample; base qualities were not kept. The sample's time point label, in plain terms: about 28 days (+/-7) after the second vaccine dose. Because spike-specific TCR depth and breadth did not differ between the two schedules, AZD1222 recipients who got a second dose at roughly 4 weeks were pooled with those who got a second dose at roughly 12 weeks. Samples from vaccinated people were obtained from the UK trials COV001 and COV002, which included a single-blind randomized controlled phase 2/3 trial of AZD1222 (ChAdOx1 nCoV-19) in healthy adults. Trial participant PBMC samples were collected at day 0 and day 28 after the second dose for TCRbeta chain sequencing. At the junction V is shortened by 5 bases and J by 0 bases, with 8 bases in between. Including the terminal cysteine and phenylalanine, the CDR3 comprises 14 residues. Left in the record is the CDR3 DNA by itself, 42 bases read in frame from the first base. The germline V gene (reference sequence) supplies CDR1 LNHDA and CDR2 SQIVND.

The CDR3 regions of human TCRbeta chains were analyzed by immunosequencing. From the authors' description of their analysis: Repertoire TCRs were matched against a reference library of SARS-CoV-2-specific TCRs generated with the MIRA antigen-specificity platform. Breadth was defined as the fraction of unique TCRs that were SARS-CoV-2-associated, and depth was defined as the fraction of total T cells that were SARS-CoV-2-associated. Using the MIRA data, each spike-specific TCR was assigned both to the spike region to which the TCR was reactive and to a CD4 or CD8 class. Log10-transformed breadth and depth values were compared by one-way ANOVA with Sidak's multiple comparisons tests. TCRdb's version of the immuneACCESS table is confined to in-frame rearrangements and falls short of the full clone set. An unresolved V gene accounts for under half of the shortfall where checked; the remainder is of unknown origin. Clone size and the V and J calls come from that table; the DNA yielded D and trimming. This sample gives around 200,000 clones in total; 94% of them show up just once. The ten largest clones take up more than 1.5% of the sample.

The source is an adult who received the AZD1222 COVID-19 vaccine. Source: peripheral blood, taken 28 days after the second AZD1222 dose. The sequence joins TRBV19 to TRBJ1-5; TRBD1 is a weak D gene call, 5 bases matching. CDR3 region: CASSSTVSNQPQHF. DNA sequence: TGTGCCAGTAGTTCGACAGTTAGCAATCAGCCCCAGCATTTT.